The present TCR beta chain was sequenced within a study of cytotoxic CD8 clonotypes in ibrutinib-treated CLL. Findings of the study overall: Public clonotypes showed up rarely, and on treatment they shrank or held steady. Clonality (at baseline) was higher than in age-matched healthy donors and tracked circulating CD8+ T-cell counts.

For TCR beta libraries, about 2.2 micrograms of genomic DNA were obtained from cryopreserved PBMCs. On this clone: What it binds is not known.

Investigators sought sequencing depths of between 1 in 200,000 and 1 in 1 million T cells. Generated by immunoSEQ multiplex PCR, the TCRdb table keeps only in-frame clones and is missing some. Of over 100,000 clones in the sample, 70% to 90% were seen once. CDR1 is SEHNR and CDR2 is FQNEAQ in the germline V gene (reference sequence). Trimming stripped 3 bases from V and 4 bases from J, with 8 bases between. This CDR3 region has 13 residues. This rearrangement joins TRBV7-9 to TRBJ2-3; possibly TRBD2 for D (5 bases). This clonotype was sampled from a human donor with chronic lymphocytic leukemia. Here the sequenced sample was PBMCs, taken after 24 months of ibrutinib treatment. The CDR3 sequence: CASSFLAADTQYF. CDR3 sequence (DNA): TGTGCCAGCAGCTTTCTAGCAGCAGATACGCAGTATTTT.